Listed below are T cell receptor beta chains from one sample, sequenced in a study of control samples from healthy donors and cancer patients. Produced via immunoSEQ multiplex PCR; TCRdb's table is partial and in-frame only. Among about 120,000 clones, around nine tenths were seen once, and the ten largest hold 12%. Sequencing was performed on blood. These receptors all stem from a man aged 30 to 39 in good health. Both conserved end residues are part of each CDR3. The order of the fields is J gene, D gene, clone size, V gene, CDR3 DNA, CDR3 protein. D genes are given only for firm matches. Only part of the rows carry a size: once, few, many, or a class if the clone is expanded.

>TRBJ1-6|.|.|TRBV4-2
TGTGCCAGCAGCCAAGTTAAGAATTCACCCCTCCACTTT
CASSQVKNSPLHF
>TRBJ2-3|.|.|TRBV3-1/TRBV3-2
TGTGCCAGCAGCCAAGGGGGCCAGGGCCCAGATACGCAGTATTTT
CASSQGGQGPDTQYF
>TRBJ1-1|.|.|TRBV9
TGTGCCAGCAGCGCCAAAGGGACCTTCGCGAACACTGAAGCTTTCTTT
CASSAKGTFANTEAFF
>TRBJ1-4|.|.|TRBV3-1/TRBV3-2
TGTGCCAGCAGCCAAGTAGGGGGAACTAATGAAAAACTGTTTTTT
CASSQVGGTNEKLFF
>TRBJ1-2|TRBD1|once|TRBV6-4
TGTGCCAGCAGTGGGACAGGGAACTATGGCTACACCTTC
CASSGTGNYGYTF
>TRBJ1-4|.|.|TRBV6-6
TGTGCCAGCACCACTTCGGGTAATGAAAAACTGTTTTTT
CASTTSGNEKLFF
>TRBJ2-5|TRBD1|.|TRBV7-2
TGTGCCAGCAGCCACCGGACAGGGCCCGAGACCCAGTACTTC
CASSHRTGPETQYF
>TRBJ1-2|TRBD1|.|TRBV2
TGTGCCAGCAGTGTATCAGGGGGGGGAGATGGCTACACCTTC
CASSVSGGGDGYTF
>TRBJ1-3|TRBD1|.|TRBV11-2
TGTGCCAGCAGCTTTGACAGGGTAGGAGGAAACACCATATATTTT
CASSFDRVGGNTIYF
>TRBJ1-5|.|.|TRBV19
TGTGCCAGTAGTATCTCAGCACTTAGCAATCAGCCCCAGCATTTT
CASSISALSNQPQHF
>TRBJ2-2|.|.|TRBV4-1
TGCGCCAGCAGCCATGCACAGACGAACACCGGGGAGCTGTTTTTT
CASSHAQTNTGELFF
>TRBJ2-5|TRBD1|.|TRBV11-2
TGTGCCAGCAGCTCCCTACCGGGACAGGGGCCCTGGGGGACCCAGTACTTC
CASSSLPGQGPWGTQYF
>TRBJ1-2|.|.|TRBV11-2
TGTGCCAGCAGCTTCAAGGACAGTCTCCGAAACTATGGCTACACCTTC
CASSFKDSLRNYGYTF
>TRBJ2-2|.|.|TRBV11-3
TGTGCCAGCATCTCCACCGGGGAGCTGTTTTTT
CASISTGELFF
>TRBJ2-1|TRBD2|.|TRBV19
TGTGCCAGTAGCCAACTAGCGGGGGGCCCCAACACTGAGCAGTTCTTC
CASSQLAGGPNTEQFF
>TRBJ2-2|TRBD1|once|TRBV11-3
TGTGCCAGCGCGCCGGGACAGGGAACCACCGGGGAGCTGTTTTTT
CASAPGQGTTGELFF
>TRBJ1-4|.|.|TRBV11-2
TGTGCCAGCAGCTTAGGGGGACGGGAAAAACTGTTTTTT
CASSLGGREKLFF
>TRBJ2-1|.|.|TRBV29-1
TGCAGCGTTGCCGCTCCGGGGCGGTACAATGAGCAGTTCTTC
CSVAAPGRYNEQFF
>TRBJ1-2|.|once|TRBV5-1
TGCGCCAGCAACCCGTCGGGGGTAGCGAACTATGGCTACACCTTC
CASNPSGVANYGYTF
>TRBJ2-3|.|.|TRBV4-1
TGCGCCAGCAGCCTAACAGCAGATACGCAGTATTTT
CASSLTADTQYF
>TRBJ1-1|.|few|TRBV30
TGTGCCGCCTCACGGGACGTGAACACTGAAGCTTTCTTT
CAASRDVNTEAFF
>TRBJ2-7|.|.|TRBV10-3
TGTGCCATCAGTGAGTCGACCTACGAGCAGTACTTC
CAISESTYEQYF
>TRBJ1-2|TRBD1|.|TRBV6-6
TGTGCCAGCAGGCCTCAGGGGGGGGACTATGGCTACACCTTC
CASRPQGGDYGYTF
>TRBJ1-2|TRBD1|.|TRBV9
TGTGCCAGCAGCGGGACAGGGGGCTGGTATGGCTACACCTTC
CASSGTGGWYGYTF
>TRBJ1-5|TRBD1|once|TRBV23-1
TGCGCCAGCACAATCCTACGGGACAGCGTTAATAGAAGCAATCAGCCCCAGCATTTT
CASTILRDSVNRSNQPQHF
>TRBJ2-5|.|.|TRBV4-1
TGCGCCAGCAGCCAACCCACACGGGTGGGAAAACCAAGGGAACAAGAGACCCAGTACTTC
CASSQPTRVGKPREQETQYF
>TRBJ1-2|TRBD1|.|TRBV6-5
TGTGCCAGCAGGCCCTCCGGGACAGGGGCCTATGGCTACACCTTC
CASRPSGTGAYGYTF
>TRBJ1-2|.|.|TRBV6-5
TGTGCCAGCAGTTACGATAGTCAGGGGAACTATGGCTACACCTTC
CASSYDSQGNYGYTF
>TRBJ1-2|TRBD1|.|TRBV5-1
TGCGCCAGCAGCTACACAGGGGGCTACTATGGCTACACCTTC
CASSYTGGYYGYTF
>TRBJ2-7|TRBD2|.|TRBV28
TGTGCCAGCAGTCATCTACCGGGACTAGCGGAGATCTACGAGCAGTACTTC
CASSHLPGLAEIYEQYF
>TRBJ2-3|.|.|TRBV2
TGTGCCAGCAGGAGGGGGGATGCGGGGCACACAGATACGCAGTATTTT
CASRRGDAGHTDTQYF
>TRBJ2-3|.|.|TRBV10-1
TGCGCCAGCAGTGCAAGACAGGAAAGCACAGATACGCAGTATTTT
CASSARQESTDTQYF
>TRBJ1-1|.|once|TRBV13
TGTGCCAGCAGCCGTGGTGAGGTCGGTACTGAAGCTTTCTTT
CASSRGEVGTEAFF
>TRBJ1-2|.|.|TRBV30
TGTGCCTGGAAAGGGCAGGGTTTTAACTATGGCTACACCTTC
CAWKGQGFNYGYTF
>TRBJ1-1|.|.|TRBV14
TGTGCCAGCAGCGCCTCTGGGATTGGGTACACTGAAGCTTTCTTT
CASSASGIGYTEAFF
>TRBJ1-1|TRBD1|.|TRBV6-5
TGTGCCAGCAGTTCCTTCGGGACAGCCGCTTTCTTT
CASSSFGTAAFF
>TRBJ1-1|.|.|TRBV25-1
TGTGCCAGCAGTGAACCGACAGACTACACTGAAGCTTTCTTT
CASSEPTDYTEAFF
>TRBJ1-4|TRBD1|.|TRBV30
TGTGCCTGGAGTGGACAGGGGGTCGTAAAACTGTTTTTT
CAWSGQGVVKLFF
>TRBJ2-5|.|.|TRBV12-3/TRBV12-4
TGTGCCAGCGGTCCGACCCAAGAGACCCAGTACTTC
CASGPTQETQYF
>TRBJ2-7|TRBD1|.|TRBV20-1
TGCAGTGCTGGTGGGACAGGGGGGTACGAGCAGTACTTC
CSAGGTGGYEQYF
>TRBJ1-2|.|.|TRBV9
TGTGCCAGCAGCGTCAGCGGACAGACTCCTGGCTACACCTTC
CASSVSGQTPGYTF
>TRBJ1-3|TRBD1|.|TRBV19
TGTGCCACCAGACAGGGGGCTGGAAACACCATATATTTT
CATRQGAGNTIYF
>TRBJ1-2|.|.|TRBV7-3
TGTGCCAGCAGCCTCCAGGGTAGGGGTGGCTACACCTTC
CASSLQGRGGYTF
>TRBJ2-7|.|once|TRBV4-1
TGCGCCAGCAGCAATCCTATGGGGGGTAGGGAGCAGTACTTC
CASSNPMGGREQYF
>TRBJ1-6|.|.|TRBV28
TGTGCCAGCAGTTTCGGGGGCATTTCACCCCTCCACTTT
CASSFGGISPLHF
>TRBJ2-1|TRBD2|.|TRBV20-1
TGCAGTGCTAGTGGCGGGGGGGCGATAGACAATGAGCAGTTCTTC
CSASGGGAIDNEQFF
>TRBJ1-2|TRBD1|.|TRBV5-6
TGTGCCAGCAGCGGGACAGGGGGTGGCTACACCTTC
CASSGTGGGYTF
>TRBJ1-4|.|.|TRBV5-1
TGCGCCAGCAGCAGCGGTATAGGGGCAACTAATGAAAAACTGTTTTTT
CASSSGIGATNEKLFF
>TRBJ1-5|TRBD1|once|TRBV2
TGTGCCAGCAGTGGACAGGGGAGAATTCAGCCCCAGCATTTT
CASSGQGRIQPQHF
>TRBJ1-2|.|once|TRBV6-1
TGTGCCAGCAGTGAAGGGGCAGGGGTTCGTGGCTACACCTTC
CASSEGAGVRGYTF
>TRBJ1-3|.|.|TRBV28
TGTGCCAGCAGTTTGATGGGAGACCAAGGAACCATATATTTT
CASSLMGDQGTIYF
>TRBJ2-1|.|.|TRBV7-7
TGTGCCAGCAGCTTCGGTGGCAGGGCGGACGATGAGCAGTTCTTC
CASSFGGRADDEQFF
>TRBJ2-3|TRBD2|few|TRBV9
TGTGCCAGCAGCGTGGGGACTAGCAGTGGGAGGACAGATACGCAGTATTTT
CASSVGTSSGRTDTQYF
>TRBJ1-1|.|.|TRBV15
TGTGCCACCAGCAGAGATTTTTCAGGGGCAGCTAACACTGAAGCTTTCTTT
CATSRDFSGAANTEAFF
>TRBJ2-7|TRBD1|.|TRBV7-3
TGTGCCAGCAGCAAGGGACAGGGTTACGAGCAGTACTTC
CASSKGQGYEQYF